The present TCR beta chain was sequenced within a study of technical replicates of blood from several donors. Clones were sequenced by immunoSEQ multiplex PCR, and TCRdb holds only the in-frame ones, with some missing. The sample carries some 82,000 clones, approximately 97% recorded once. The TCR sequence derives from a human donor in good health. Specimen: T cells isolated from PBMCs.

The chain's CDR3 is CASSLGRDYEQYF. The CDR3 DNA follows: TGTGCCAGCAGCTTAGGTCGGGACTACGAGCAGTACTTC. The chain employs TRBV7-9 and TRBJ2-7; possibly TRBD2 for D (5 bases). There are 13 residues in the CDR3. The V end was cut by 1 base, the J end by 3 bases, with 7 bases between. Germline V gene sequence: CDR1 SEHNR, CDR2 FQNEAQ (reference sequence).